This T cell receptor (beta chain) stems from a study of shared clonotypes between healthy human individuals. Across the whole study: Each donor had three CD4 naive, three CD4 memory, two CD8 naive and one CD8 memory plate.

Study conclusions and caveats: Against clonotypes common to all four donors, non-shared ones had lower generation probabilities.

A note on this clone: The antigen is not known.

In the naive CD8 group, cells lacked CD45RO and were positively selected for CCR7, so terminally differentiated effector memory CD45RA+ cells were left out. The germline V gene encodes CDR1 SGDLS and CDR2 YYNGEE. The CDR3 is 18 amino acids. Trimming pared 0 bases from V and 4 bases from J, leaving 20 bases between. Deep-level running was used for the assay. Source study methods: ImmunoSEQ sequences covered only the junction and lacked quality scores; filtering therefore differed. The method was immunoSEQ multiplex PCR; TCRdb's version includes in-frame clones alone and lacks a portion of them. V and J calls and clone size are those listed in that table; D and trimming were worked out from the DNA. The sample consists of around 580,000 clones, roughly 98% of them appearing once.

The sequenced sample consisted of naive CD8+ T cells sorted from blood. The sequence was obtained from a man between 25 and 39 years old in good health. The V call is TRBV9, the J call TRBJ2-1; D is perhaps TRBD1 (7 bases). The CDR3 DNA sequence: TGTGCCAGCAGCGTAGCGTCAGGGGGGCTACCTAATTACAATGAGCAGTTCTTC. It codes for CASSVASGGLPNYNEQFF.